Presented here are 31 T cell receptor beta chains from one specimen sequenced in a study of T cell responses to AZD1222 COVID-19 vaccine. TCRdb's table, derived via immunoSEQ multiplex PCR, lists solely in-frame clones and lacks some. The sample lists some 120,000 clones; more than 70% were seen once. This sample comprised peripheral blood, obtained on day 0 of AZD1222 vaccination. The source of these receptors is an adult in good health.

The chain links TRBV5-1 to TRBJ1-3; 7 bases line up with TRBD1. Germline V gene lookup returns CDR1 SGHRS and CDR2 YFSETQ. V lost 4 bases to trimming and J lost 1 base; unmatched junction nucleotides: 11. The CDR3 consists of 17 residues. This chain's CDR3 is CASSPRDSGASGNTIYF. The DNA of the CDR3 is TGCGCCAGCAGCCCGAGGGACAGCGGAGCGTCTGGAAACACCATATATTTT.

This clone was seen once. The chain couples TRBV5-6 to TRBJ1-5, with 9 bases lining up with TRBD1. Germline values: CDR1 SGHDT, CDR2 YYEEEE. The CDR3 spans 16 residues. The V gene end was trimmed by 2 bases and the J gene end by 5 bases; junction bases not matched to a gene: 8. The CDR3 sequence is CASSLSGTGQHQPQHF. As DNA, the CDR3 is TGTGCCAGCAGCTTATCCGGGACAGGGCAACATCAGCCCCAGCATTTT. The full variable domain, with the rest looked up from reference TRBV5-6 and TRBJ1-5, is DAGVTQSPTHLIKTRGQQVTLRCSPKSGHDTVSWYQQALGQGPQFIFQYYEEEERQRGNFPDRFSGHQFPNYSSELNVNALLLGDSALYLCASSLSGTGQHQPQHFGDGTRLSIL.

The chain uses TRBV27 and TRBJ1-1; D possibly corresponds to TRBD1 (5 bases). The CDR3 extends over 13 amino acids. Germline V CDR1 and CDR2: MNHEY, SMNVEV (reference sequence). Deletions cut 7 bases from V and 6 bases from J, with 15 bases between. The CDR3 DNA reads TGTGCCAGCACCTTTCGAGGGGCGGCTGAAGCTTTCTTT. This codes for CASTFRGAAEAFF.

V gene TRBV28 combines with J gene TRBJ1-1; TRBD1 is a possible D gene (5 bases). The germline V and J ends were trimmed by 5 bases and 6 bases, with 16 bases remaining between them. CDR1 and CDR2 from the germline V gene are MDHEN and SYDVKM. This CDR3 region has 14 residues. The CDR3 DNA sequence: TGTGCCAGCAGTCCGTACCTAGTGGGGGCTGAAGCTTTCTTT. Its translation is CASSPYLVGAEAFF. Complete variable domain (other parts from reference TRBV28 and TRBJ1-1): DVKVTQSSRYLVKRTGEKVFLECVQDMDHENMFWYRQDPGLGLRLIYFSYDVKMKEKGDIPEGYSVSREKKERFSLILESASTNQTSMYLCASSPYLVGAEAFFGQGTRLTVV.

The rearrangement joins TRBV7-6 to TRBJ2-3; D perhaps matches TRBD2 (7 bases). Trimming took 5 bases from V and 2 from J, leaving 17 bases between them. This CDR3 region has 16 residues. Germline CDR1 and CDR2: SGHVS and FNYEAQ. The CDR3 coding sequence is TGTGCCAGCAGCCGACGGGACGGGGGGCCCACAGATACGCAGTATTTT. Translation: CASSRRDGGPTDTQYF.

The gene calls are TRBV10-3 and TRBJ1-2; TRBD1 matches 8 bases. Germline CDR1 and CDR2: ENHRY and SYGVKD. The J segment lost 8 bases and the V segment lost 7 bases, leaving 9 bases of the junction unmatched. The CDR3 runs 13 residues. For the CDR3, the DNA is TGTGCCATCAAAGGACAGGGAAGATACGGCTACACCTTC. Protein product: CAIKGQGRYGYTF.

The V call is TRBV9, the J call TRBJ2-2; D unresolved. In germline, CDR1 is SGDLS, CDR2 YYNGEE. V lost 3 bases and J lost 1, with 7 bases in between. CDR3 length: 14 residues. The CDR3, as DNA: TGTGCCAGCAGCGGACTGAGGAACACCGGGGAGCTGTTTTTT. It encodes CASSGLRNTGELFF.

The CDR3 DNA reads as TGTGCCAGCAGCTTAGCGTGGCTAGCGGGGGGCCTCGCAGATACGCAGTATTTT. Encoded protein: CASSLAWLAGGLADTQYF. The J gene is TRBJ2-3, the V gene TRBV7-2, with 11 bases identical to TRBD2. Germline lookup yields CDR1 SGHTA and CDR2 FQGNSA. V trimming: 0 bases; J trimming: 4 bases; junction bases outside the gene matches: 9. There are 18 residues in the CDR3.

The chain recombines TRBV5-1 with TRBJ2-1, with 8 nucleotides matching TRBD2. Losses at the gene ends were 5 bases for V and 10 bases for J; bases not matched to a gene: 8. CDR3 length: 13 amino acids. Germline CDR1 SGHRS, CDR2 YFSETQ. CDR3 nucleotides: TGCGCCAGCAGACTTGGACTAGCCGGCGAGCAGTTCTTC. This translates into CASRLGLAGEQFF.

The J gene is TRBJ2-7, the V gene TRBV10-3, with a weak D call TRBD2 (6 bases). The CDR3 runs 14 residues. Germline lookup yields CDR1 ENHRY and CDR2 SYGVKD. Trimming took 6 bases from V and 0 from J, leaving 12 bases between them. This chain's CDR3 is CAIRAGGYSYEQYF. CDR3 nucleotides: TGTGCCATCAGGGCAGGAGGGTACTCCTACGAGCAGTACTTC.

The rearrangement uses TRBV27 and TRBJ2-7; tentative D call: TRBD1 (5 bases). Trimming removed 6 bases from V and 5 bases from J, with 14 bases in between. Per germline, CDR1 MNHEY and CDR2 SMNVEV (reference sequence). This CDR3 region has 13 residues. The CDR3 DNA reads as TGTGCCAGCAGACCCCAGGGTATCCACGAGCAGTACTTC. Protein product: CASRPQGIHEQYF.

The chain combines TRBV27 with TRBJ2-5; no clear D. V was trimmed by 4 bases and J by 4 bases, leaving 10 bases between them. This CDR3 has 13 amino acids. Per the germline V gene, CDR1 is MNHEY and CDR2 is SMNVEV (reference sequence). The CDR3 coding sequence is TGTGCCAGCAGTTCACGAAAGGGAGAGACCCAGTACTTC. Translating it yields CASSSRKGETQYF.

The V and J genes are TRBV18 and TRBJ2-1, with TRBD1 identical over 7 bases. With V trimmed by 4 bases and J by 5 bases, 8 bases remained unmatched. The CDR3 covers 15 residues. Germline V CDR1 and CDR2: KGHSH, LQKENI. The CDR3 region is CASSRPGTVNNEQFF. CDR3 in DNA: TGTGCCAGCTCACGACCCGGGACAGTCAACAATGAGCAGTTCTTC.

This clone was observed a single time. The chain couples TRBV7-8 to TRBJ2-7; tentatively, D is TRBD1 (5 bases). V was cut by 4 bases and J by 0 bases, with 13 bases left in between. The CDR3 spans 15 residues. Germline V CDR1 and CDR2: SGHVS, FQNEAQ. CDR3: CASSSDPGLSYEQYF. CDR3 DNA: TGTGCCAGCAGCTCCGACCCAGGGCTCTCCTACGAGCAGTACTTC.

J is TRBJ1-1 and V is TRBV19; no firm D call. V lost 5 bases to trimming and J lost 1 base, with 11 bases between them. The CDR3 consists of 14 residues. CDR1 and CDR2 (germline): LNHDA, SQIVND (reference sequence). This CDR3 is CASSPSQRNTEAFF. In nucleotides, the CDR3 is TGTGCCAGTAGTCCTTCACAGCGGAACACTGAAGCTTTCTTT.

The CDR3 DNA sequence: TGTGCCAGCAGTGTGACTAGCGGGGGCACAGATACGCAGTATTTT. It encodes CASSVTSGGTDTQYF. This chain links TRBV6-4 with TRBJ2-3; 11 nucleotides line up with TRBD2. The CDR3 sequence is 15 residues long. Germline V gene data show CDR1 as MRHNA and CDR2 as SNTAGT. V lost 4 bases and J lost 1; bases outside the gene matches: 1.

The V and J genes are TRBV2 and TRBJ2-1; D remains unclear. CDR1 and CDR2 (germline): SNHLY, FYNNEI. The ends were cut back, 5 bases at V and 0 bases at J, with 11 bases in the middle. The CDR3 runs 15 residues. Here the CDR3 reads CASSRQESSYNEQFF. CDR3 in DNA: TGTGCCAGCAGTCGACAAGAAAGCTCCTACAATGAGCAGTTCTTC.

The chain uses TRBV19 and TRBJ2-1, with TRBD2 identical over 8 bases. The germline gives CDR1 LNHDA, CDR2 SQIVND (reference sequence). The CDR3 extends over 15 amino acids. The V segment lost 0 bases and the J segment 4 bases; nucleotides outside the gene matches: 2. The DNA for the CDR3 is TGTGCCAGTAGTATAGAACTAGCGGCGTACAATGAGCAGTTCTTC. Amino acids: CASSIELAAYNEQFF.

The CDR3 DNA follows: TGTGCCAGCAGCCTCGGGGACACCGCCTACGAGCAGTACTTC. It encodes CASSLGDTAYEQYF. The chain joins TRBV5-5 to TRBJ2-7; a weak D match, TRBD1 (6 bases). This CDR3 has 14 residues. Trimming cost V 4 bases and J 2 bases, with 13 bases left between them. CDR1 and CDR2 (germline): SGHKS, YYEKEE (reference sequence).

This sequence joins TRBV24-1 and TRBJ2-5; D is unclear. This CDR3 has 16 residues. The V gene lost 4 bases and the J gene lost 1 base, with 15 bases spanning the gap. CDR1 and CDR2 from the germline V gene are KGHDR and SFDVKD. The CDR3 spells CATSDPRHPRQETQYF. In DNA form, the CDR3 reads TGTGCCACCAGTGACCCCAGACACCCTCGCCAAGAGACCCAGTACTTC.

CDR3 protein: CASSEPGASGNTIYF. For the CDR3, the DNA is TGTGCCAGCAGTGAGCCGGGAGCCTCTGGAAACACCATATATTTT. This chain connects TRBV6-1 to TRBJ1-3; D gene uncertain. CDR1 MNHNS and CDR2 SASEGT come from the germline V gene. CDR3 length equals 15 residues. The V and J ends lost 3 bases and 0 bases respectively, with 9 bases between them.

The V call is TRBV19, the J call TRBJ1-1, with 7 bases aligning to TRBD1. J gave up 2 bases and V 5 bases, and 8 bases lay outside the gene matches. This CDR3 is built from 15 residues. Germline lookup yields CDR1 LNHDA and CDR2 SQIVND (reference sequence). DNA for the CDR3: TGTGCCAGTAGTCCATGGACAGGCCCAAACACTGAAGCTTTCTTT. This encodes CASSPWTGPNTEAFF. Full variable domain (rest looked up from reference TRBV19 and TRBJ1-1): DGGITQSPKYLFRKEGQNVTLSCEQNLNHDAMYWYRQDPGQGLRLIYYSQIVNDFQKGDIAEGYSVSREKKESFPLTVTSAQKNPTAFYLCASSPWTGPNTEAFFGQGTRLTVV.

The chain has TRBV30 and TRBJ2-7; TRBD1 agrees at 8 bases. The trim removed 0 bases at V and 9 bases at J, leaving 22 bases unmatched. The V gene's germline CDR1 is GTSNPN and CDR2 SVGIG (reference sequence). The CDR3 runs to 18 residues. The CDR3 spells CAWSVLRGRRGQQAGQYF. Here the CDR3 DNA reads TGTGCCTGGAGTGTACTACGTGGGCGCAGGGGGCAACAAGCGGGGCAGTACTTC.

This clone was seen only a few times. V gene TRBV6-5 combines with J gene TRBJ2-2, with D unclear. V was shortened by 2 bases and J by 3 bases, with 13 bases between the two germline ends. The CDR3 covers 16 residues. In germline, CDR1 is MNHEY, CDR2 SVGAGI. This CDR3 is CASSYVALNYTGELFF. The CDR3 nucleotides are TGTGCCAGCAGTTACGTCGCGCTGAACTACACCGGGGAGCTGTTTTTT.

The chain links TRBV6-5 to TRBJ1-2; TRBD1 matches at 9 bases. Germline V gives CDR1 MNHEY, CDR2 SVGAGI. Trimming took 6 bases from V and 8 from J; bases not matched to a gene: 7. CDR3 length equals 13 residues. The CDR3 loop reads CASRGQGTGGYTF. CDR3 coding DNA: TGTGCCAGCAGAGGACAGGGGACGGGGGGCTACACCTTC.

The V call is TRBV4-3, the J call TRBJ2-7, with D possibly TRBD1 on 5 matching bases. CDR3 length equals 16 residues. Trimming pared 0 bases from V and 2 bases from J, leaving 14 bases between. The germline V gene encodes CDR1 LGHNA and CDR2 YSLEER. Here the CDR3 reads CASSQDWAGPTYEQYF. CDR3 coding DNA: TGCGCCAGCAGCCAAGATTGGGCAGGGCCAACCTACGAGCAGTACTTC.

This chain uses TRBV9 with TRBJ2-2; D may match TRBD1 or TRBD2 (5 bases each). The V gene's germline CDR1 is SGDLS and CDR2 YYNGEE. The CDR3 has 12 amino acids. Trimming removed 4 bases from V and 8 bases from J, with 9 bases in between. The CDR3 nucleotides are TGTGCCAGCAGCCCCGGGGCGGGGGAGCTGTTTTTT. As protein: CASSPGAGELFF.

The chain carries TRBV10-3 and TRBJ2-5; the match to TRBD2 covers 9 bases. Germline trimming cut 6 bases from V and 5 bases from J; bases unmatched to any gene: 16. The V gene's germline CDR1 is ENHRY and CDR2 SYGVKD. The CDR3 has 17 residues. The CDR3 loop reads CAIRSPIRTSVGETQYF. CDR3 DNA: TGTGCCATCAGGTCCCCAATACGGACTAGCGTAGGGGAGACCCAGTACTTC.

The CDR3 region has the DNA TGTGCCAGCAGCTTGTACAATGAGCAGTTCTTC. Translated, it gives CASSLYNEQFF. This chain uses TRBV13 with TRBJ2-1; no clear D. The CDR3 has 11 residues. Trimming left V 3 bases short and J 4 bases short, with 1 base between. CDR1 and CDR2 (germline): PRHDT, FYEKMQ (reference sequence).

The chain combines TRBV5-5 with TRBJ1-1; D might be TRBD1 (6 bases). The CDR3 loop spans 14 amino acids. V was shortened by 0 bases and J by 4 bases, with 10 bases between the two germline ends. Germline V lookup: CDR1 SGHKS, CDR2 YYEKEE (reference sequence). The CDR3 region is CASSLEGVLTEAFF. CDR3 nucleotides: TGTGCCAGCAGCTTGGAGGGGGTTCTCACTGAAGCTTTCTTT.

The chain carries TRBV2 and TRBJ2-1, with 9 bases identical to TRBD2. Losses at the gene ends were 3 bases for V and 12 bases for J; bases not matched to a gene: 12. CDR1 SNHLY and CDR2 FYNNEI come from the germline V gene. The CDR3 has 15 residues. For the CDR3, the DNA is TGTGCCAGCAGTGATCTCGCGGGAGGGTATTGGGGGCAGTTCTTC. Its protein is CASSDLAGGYWGQFF.